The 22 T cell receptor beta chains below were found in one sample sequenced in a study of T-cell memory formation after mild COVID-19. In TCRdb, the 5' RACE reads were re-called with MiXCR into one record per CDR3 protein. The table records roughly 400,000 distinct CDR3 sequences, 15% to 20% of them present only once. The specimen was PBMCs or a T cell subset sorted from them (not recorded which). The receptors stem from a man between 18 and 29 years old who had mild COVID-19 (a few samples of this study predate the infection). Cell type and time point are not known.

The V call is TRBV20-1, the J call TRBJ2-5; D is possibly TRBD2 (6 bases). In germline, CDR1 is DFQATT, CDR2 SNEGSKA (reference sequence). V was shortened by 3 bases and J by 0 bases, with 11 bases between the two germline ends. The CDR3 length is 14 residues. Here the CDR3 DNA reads TGCAGTGCTAGGGGGGGACCCTACCAAGAGACCCAGTACTTC. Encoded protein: CSARGGPYQETQYF.

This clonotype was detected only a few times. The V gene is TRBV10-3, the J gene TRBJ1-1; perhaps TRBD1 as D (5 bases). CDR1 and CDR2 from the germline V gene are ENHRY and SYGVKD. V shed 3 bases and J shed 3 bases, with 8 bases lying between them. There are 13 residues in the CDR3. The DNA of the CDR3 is TGTGCCATCAGTGACTTGGGGGACACTGAAGCTTTCTTT. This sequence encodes CAISDLGDTEAFF.

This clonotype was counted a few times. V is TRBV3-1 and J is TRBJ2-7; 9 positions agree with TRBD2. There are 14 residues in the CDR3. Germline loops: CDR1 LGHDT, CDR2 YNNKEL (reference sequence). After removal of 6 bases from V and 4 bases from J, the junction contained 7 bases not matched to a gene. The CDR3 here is CASRDAGGTYEQYF. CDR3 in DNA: TGTGCCAGCAGGGATGCGGGGGGGACTTACGAGCAGTACTTC.

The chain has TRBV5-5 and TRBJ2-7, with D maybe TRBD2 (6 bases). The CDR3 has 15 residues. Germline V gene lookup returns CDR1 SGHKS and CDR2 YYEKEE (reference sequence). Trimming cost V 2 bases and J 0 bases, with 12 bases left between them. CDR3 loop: CASSFLRDFSYEQYV. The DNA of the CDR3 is TGTGCCAGCAGCTTCCTCCGGGACTTCTCCTACGAGCAGTACGTC.

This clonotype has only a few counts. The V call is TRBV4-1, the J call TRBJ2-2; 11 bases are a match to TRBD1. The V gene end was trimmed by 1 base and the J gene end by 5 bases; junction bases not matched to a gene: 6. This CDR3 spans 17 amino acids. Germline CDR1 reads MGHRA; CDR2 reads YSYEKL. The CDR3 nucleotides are TGCGCCAGCAGCCAAGCCGGGACAGGGGGATATACCGGGGAGCTGTTTTTT. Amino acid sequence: CASSQAGTGGYTGELFF.

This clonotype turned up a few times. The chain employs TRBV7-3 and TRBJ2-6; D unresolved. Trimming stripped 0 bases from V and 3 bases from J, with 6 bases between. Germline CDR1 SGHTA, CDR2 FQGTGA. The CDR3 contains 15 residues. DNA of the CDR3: TGTGCCAGCAGCTTAACAGGGTTTGGGGCCAACGTCCTGACTTTC. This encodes CASSLTGFGANVLTF.

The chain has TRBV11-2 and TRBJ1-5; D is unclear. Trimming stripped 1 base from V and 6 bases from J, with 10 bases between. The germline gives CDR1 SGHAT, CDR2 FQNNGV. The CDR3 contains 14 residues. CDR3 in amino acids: CASSLASVAQPQHF. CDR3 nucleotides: TGTGCCAGCAGCTTAGCGTCAGTCGCTCAGCCCCAGCATTTT. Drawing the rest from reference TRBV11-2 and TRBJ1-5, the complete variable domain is EAGVAQSPRYKIIEKRQSVAFWCNPISGHATLYWYQQILGQGPKLLIQFQNNGVVDDSQLPKDRFSAERLKGVDSTLKIQPAKLEDSAVYLCASSLASVAQPQHFGDGTRLSIL.

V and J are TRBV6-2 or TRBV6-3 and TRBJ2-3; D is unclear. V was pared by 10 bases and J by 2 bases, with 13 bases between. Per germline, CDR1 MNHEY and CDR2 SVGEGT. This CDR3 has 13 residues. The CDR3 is CATNPVATDTQYF. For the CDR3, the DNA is TGTGCCACCAACCCTGTGGCCACAGATACGCAGTATTTT.

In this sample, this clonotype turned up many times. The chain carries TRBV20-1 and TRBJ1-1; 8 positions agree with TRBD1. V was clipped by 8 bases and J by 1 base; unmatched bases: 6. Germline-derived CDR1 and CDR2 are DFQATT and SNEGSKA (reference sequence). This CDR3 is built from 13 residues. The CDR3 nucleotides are TGCAGTTCGCGACAGGGGTGGAACACTGAAGCTTTCTTT. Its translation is CSSRQGWNTEAFF.

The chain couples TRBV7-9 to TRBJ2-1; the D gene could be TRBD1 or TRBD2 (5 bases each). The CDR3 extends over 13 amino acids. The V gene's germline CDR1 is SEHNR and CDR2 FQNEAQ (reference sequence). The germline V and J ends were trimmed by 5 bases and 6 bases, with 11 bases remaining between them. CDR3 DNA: TGTGCCAGCAGCGCCGGGACGGGCAATGAGCAGTTCTTC. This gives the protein CASSAGTGNEQFF.

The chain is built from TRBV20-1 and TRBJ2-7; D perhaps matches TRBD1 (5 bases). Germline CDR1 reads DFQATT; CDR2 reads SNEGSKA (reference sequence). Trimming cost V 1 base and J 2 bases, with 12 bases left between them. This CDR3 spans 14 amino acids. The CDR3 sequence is CSARAPQGTYEQYF. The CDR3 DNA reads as TGCAGTGCTAGAGCCCCGCAGGGAACCTACGAGCAGTACTTC.

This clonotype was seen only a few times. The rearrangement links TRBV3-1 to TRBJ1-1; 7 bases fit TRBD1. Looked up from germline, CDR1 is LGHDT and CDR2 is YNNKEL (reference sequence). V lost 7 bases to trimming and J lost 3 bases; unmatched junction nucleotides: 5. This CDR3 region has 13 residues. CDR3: CASTRTGDTEAFF. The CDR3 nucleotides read TGTGCCAGCACCCGGACAGGTGACACTGAAGCTTTCTTT.

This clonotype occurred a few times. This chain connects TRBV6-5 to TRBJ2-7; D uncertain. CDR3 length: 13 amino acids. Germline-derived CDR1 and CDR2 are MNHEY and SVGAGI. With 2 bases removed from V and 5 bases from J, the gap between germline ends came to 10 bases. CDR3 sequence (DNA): TGTGCCAGCAGTTACAGCAGGTGGGACGAGCAGTACTTC. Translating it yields CASSYSRWDEQYF.

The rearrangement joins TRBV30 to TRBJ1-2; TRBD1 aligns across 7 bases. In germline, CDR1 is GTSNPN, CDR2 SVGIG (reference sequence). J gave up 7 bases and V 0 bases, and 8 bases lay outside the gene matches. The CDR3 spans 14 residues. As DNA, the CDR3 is TGTGCCTGGAGTGTACTAAAGGGGGCGCCTGGCTACACCTTC. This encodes CAWSVLKGAPGYTF.

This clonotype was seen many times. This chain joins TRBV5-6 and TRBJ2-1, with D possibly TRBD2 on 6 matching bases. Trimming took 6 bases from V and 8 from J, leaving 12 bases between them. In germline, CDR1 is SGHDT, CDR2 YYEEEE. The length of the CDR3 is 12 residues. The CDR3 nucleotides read TGTGCCAGCACCCTTCGGGGGTATGAGCAGTTCTTC. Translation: CASTLRGYEQFF.

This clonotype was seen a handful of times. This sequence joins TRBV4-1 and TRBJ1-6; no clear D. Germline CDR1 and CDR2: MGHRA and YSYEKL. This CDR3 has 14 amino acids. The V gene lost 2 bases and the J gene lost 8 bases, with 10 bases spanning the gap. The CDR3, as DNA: TGCGCCAGCAGCCAATTCCGGGATGATTCACCCCTCCACTTT. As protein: CASSQFRDDSPLHF.

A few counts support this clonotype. CDR3 in DNA: TGTGCCAGCAGTATCAGACAGGGATTGAACACTGAAGCTTTCTTT. This translates into CASSIRQGLNTEAFF. The rearrangement links TRBV27 to TRBJ1-1; 7 bases map to TRBD1. This CDR3 spans 15 amino acids. Germline V gene sequence: CDR1 MNHEY, CDR2 SMNVEV (reference sequence). The junction had 6 bases not matched to a gene; V was cut back by 5 bases and J by 0 bases.

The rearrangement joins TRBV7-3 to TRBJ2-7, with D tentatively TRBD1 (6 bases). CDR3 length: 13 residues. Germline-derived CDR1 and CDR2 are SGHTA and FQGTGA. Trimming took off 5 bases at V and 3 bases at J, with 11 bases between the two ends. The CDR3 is CASSEGHGYEQYV. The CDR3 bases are TGTGCCAGCAGCGAGGGACACGGCTACGAGCAGTACGTC.

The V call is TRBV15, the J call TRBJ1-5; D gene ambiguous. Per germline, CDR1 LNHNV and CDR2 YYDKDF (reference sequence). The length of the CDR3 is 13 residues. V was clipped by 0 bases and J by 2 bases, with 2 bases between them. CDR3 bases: TGTGCCACCAGCAGAGACCGCAATCAGCCCCAGCATTTT. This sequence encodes CATSRDRNQPQHF.

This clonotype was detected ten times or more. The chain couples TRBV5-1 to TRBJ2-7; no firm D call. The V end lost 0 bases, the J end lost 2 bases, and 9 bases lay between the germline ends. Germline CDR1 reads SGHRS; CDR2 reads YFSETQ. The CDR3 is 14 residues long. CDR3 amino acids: CASSLEPRTYEQYV. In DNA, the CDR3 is TGCGCCAGCAGCTTGGAACCGCGAACCTACGAGCAGTACGTC.

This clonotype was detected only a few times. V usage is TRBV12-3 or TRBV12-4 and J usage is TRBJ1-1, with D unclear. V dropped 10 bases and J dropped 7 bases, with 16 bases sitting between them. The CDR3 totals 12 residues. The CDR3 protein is CAIWRWGGEAFF. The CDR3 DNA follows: TGTGCCATCTGGAGATGGGGTGGTGAAGCTTTCTTT.

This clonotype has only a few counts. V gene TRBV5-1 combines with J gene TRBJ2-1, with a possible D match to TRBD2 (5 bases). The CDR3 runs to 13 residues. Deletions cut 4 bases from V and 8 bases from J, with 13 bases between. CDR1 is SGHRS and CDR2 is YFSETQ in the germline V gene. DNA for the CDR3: TGCGCCAGCAGCCCCTTTGGGGAGTATGAGCAGTTCTTC. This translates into CASSPFGEYEQFF.